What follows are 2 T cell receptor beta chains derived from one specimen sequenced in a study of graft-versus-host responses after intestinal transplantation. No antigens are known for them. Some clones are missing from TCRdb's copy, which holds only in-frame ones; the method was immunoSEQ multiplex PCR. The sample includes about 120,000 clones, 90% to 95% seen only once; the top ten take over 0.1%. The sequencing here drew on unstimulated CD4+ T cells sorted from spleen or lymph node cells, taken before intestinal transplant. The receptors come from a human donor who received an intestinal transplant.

The CDR3 nucleotides read TGCGCCAGCAGCTCCCATTGGACTGATGATTACGAGCAGTACTTC. Its translation is CASSSHWTDDYEQYF. V and J are TRBV5-1 and TRBJ2-7; the D gene is possibly TRBD2 (5 bases). CDR1 SGHRS and CDR2 YFSETQ come from the germline V gene. V lost 3 bases and J lost 4, with 17 bases in between. The CDR3 totals 15 residues. Together with reference TRBV5-1 and TRBJ2-7, the CDR3 gives the full variable domain: KAGVTQTPRYLIKTRGQQVTLSCSPISGHRSVSWYQQTPGQGLQFLFEYFSETQRNKGNFPGRFSGRQFSNSRSEMNVSTLELGDSALYLCASSSHWTDDYEQYFGPGTRLTVT.

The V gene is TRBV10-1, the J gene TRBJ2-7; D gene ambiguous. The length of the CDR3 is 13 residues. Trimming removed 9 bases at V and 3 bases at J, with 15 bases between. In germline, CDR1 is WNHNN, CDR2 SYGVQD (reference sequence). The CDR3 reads CARPTTHCYEQYF. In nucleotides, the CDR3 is TGCGCCAGACCGACCACGCATTGCTACGAGCAGTACTTC.